The entry that follows covers one TCR beta chain sequence. What it binds is not known. The data belong to a study of CD8+ T cells in alopecia areata. Study-level results: Scalp and blood retained many expanded lesional clones during tofacitinib.

Documented treatment: oral pan-JAK inhibitor, 5-10 mg twice daily. Punch biopsies of lesional scalp, plus peripheral blood, were taken from alopecia areata patients. Sequencing used cDNA as its template, made by extracting RNA and reverse transcribing it. Only in-frame clones appear in the TCRdb table, and some are missing; sequencing was by immunoSEQ multiplex PCR. This table holds over 150,000 clones, approximately 60% found once. The source material was CD4+ T cells sorted from blood, sampled at week 4, from a patient treated with tofacitinib. This sequence was found in a human donor with alopecia areata.

CDR3 residues: CASSYGRVVGTDTQYF. The CDR3 region has the DNA TGTGCCAGCAGTTACGGTCGGGTAGTAGGTACAGATACGCAGTATTTT. The chain couples TRBV6-6 to TRBJ2-3; D is uncertain. The CDR3 extends over 16 amino acids. Trimming removed 2 bases at V and 3 bases at J, with 15 bases between. The germline gives CDR1 MNHNY, CDR2 SVGAGI (reference sequence).